The 26 T cell receptor beta chains given below trace back to one sample, sequenced in a study of cytomegalovirus exposure and HLA in healthy donors. PCR primers comprised 60 Vbeta and 13 Jbeta primers. Some clones are missing from TCRdb's copy, which holds only in-frame ones; the method was immunoSEQ multiplex PCR. The sample includes about 130,000 clones, just under 75% of them seen just once. The specimen sequenced was PBMCs. The receptors come from a man in his sixties in good health and CMV-seropositive.

The chain recombines TRBV6-1 with TRBJ1-1; D gene unclear. The CDR3 runs to 16 residues. Germline CDR1 is MNHNS and CDR2 is SASEGT. Trimming took 2 bases from V and 1 from J, leaving 14 bases between them. Here the CDR3 reads CASSEFVFEGNTEAFF. The CDR3 DNA reads TGTGCCAGCAGTGAATTTGTATTTGAGGGGAACACTGAAGCTTTCTTT.

The rearrangement links TRBV7-2 to TRBJ2-5; D might be TRBD2 (5 bases). Germline V CDR1 and CDR2: SGHTA, FQGNSA. The CDR3 loop spans 13 amino acids. The V gene lost 5 bases and the J gene lost 3 bases, with 10 bases spanning the gap. CDR3 in amino acids: CASSRTSKETQYF. Written as DNA, the CDR3 is TGTGCCAGCAGCCGGACTTCGAAAGAGACCCAGTACTTC.

The chain recombines TRBV28 with TRBJ2-7, with TRBD2 as a possible D gene (5 bases). Germline CDR1 reads MDHEN; CDR2 reads SYDVKM. CDR3 length: 15 residues. V shed 4 bases and J shed 5 bases, with 18 bases lying between them. The CDR3 DNA reads TGTGCCAGCAGTTCCTCGGGAACACACTATGACGAGCAGTACTTC. Protein: CASSSSGTHYDEQYF.

This clone is a singleton in its sample. CDR3 sequence (DNA): TGTGCCAGCAGCAACAGGGGTCAGCCCCAGCATTTT. Its protein product is CASSNRGQPQHF. The chain recombines TRBV9 with TRBJ1-5; 7 bases line up with TRBD1. Germline CDR1 is SGDLS and CDR2 is YYNGEE. V dropped 4 bases and J dropped 6; count of bases not matched to a gene: 1. This CDR3 comprises 12 residues.

A single count supports this clone. The rearrangement links TRBV5-6 to TRBJ2-7; no clear D. CDR1 SGHDT and CDR2 YYEEEE come from the germline V gene. There are 15 residues in the CDR3. The germline V and J ends were trimmed by 0 bases and 0 bases, with 10 bases remaining between them. DNA of the CDR3: TGTGCCAGCAGCTTGGTTGCAGAAGTCTCCTACGAGCAGTACTTC. Residues: CASSLVAEVSYEQYF.

This rearrangement joins TRBV6-6 to TRBJ1-3; D not certain. Per germline, CDR1 MNHNY and CDR2 SVGAGI (reference sequence). Trimming left V 0 bases short and J 6 bases short, with 12 bases between. The length of the CDR3 is 15 residues. CDR3 region: CASSYSLGAANTIYF. CDR3 nucleotides: TGTGCCAGCAGTTACTCGCTAGGAGCCGCAAACACCATATATTTT.

The chain links TRBV5-1 to TRBJ2-3, with a tentative D call TRBD2 (6 bases). Germline loops: CDR1 SGHRS, CDR2 YFSETQ. The CDR3 is 15 residues long. Trimming stripped 1 base from V and 2 bases from J, with 11 bases between. CDR3 nucleotides: TGCGCCAGCAGCTTGCGGGGACTTATCACAGATACGCAGTATTTT. This encodes CASSLRGLITDTQYF. Full variable domain (missing parts from reference TRBV5-1 and TRBJ2-3): KAGVTQTPRYLIKTRGQQVTLSCSPISGHRSVSWYQQTPGQGLQFLFEYFSETQRNKGNFPGRFSGRQFSNSRSEMNVSTLELGDSALYLCASSLRGLITDTQYFGPGTRLTVL.

The gene calls are TRBV14 and TRBJ2-7; 8 bases are a match to TRBD1. CDR1 is SGHDN and CDR2 is FVKESK in the germline V gene. The J segment lost 4 bases and the V segment lost 4 bases, leaving 3 bases of the junction unmatched. The CDR3 has 13 amino acids. The CDR3 bases are TGTGCCAGCAGCCGCTGGGACAGGTACGAGCAGTACTTC. Translated: CASSRWDRYEQYF.

The chain combines TRBV5-6 with TRBJ2-5; maybe TRBD2 (6 bases). V lost 0 bases and J lost 2, with 11 bases in between. In germline, CDR1 is SGHDT, CDR2 YYEEEE. The CDR3 runs 15 residues. Here the CDR3 DNA reads TGTGCCAGCAGCTTGGGACTAGGAGGGCAAGAGACCCAGTACTTC. It codes for CASSLGLGGQETQYF.

The DNA of the CDR3 is TGTGCCAGCAGCGTTCAAGGAGGGATAGAGACCCAGTACTTC. It specifies CASSVQGGIETQYF. The rearrangement uses TRBV9 and TRBJ2-5; weak D call: TRBD2 (6 bases). V lost 2 bases and J 4 bases, leaving 12 bases between the germline ends. CDR1 is SGDLS, CDR2 YYNGEE, per germline. The CDR3 is 14 residues long.

This sequence joins TRBV7-9 and TRBJ1-1; no firm D call. Trimming removed 1 base at V and 3 bases at J, with 9 bases between. This CDR3 region has 14 residues. CDR1 SEHNR and CDR2 FQNEAQ come from the germline V gene (reference sequence). As DNA, the CDR3 is TGTGCCAGCAGCTTAGGGCACGGGGACACTGAAGCTTTCTTT. Translating it yields CASSLGHGDTEAFF.

This chain uses TRBV4-1 with TRBJ1-6; tentative D call: TRBD1 (5 bases). Germline assignment: CDR1 MGHRA and CDR2 YSYEKL. CDR3 size: 17 residues. V lost 3 bases to trimming and J lost 13 bases, with 25 bases between them. The CDR3 region has the DNA TGCGCCAGCAGCCACCCAACGGCAGGGTCAAACCGGCGGCCCCTCCACTTT. Protein product: CASSHPTAGSNRRPLHF.

This clone was seen just once. J is TRBJ1-6 and V is TRBV28, with TRBD1 as a possible D gene (5 bases). Germline CDR1 reads MDHEN; CDR2 reads SYDVKM. The CDR3 has 18 amino acids. V was trimmed by 3 bases and J by 0 bases, leaving 15 bases between them. The CDR3: CASSFDSSEGSYNSPLHF. CDR3 coding DNA: TGTGCCAGCAGTTTCGACAGCTCGGAGGGCTCCTATAATTCACCCCTCCACTTT. The complete variable domain, with remaining parts taken from reference TRBV28 and TRBJ1-6, reads DVKVTQSSRYLVKRTGEKVFLECVQDMDHENMFWYRQDPGLGLRLIYFSYDVKMKEKGDIPEGYSVSREKKERFSLILESASTNQTSMYLCASSFDSSEGSYNSPLHFGNGTRLTVT.

This clone was recorded a few times. The chain couples TRBV7-6 to TRBJ2-7, with 10 positions matching TRBD2. The germline V gene encodes CDR1 SGHVS and CDR2 FNYEAQ. This CDR3 has 13 amino acids. Trimming took 3 bases from V and 4 from J; bases not matched to a gene: 0. The chain's CDR3 is CASSFSGGYEQYF. CDR3 sequence (DNA): TGTGCCAGCAGCTTTAGCGGGGGGTACGAGCAGTACTTC. The whole variable domain, filled in from reference TRBV7-6 and TRBJ2-7, reads GAGVSQSPRYKVTKRGQDVALRCDPISGHVSLYWYRQALGQGPEFLTYFNYEAQQDKSGLPNDRFSAERPEGSISTLTIQRTEQRDSAMYRCASSFSGGYEQYFGPGTRLTVT.

The V and J genes are TRBV19 and TRBJ1-1, with D perhaps TRBD1 (5 bases). Germline CDR1 LNHDA, CDR2 SQIVND (reference sequence). V lost 1 base to trimming and J lost 7 bases, with 13 bases between them. The CDR3 spans 14 residues. In DNA, the CDR3 is TGTGCCAGTAGTATAGGGGCAGGGTTTTATGAAGCTTTCTTT. This sequence encodes CASSIGAGFYEAFF.

This clone was counted only a few times. The conserved closing phenylalanine or tryptophan is absent in this CDR3, likely reflecting a read error. No DNA is shown, since the ends of the CDR3 on it are uncertain; the CDR3 is the one TCRdb lists. The chain recombines TRBV5-1 with TRBJ1-2. The V gene's germline CDR1 is SGHRS and CDR2 YFSETQ. The CDR3 sequence runs 9 residues, both termini included. CDR3 sequence reads: CASRGGAAL.

The gene calls are TRBV5-1 and TRBJ2-6, with D unresolved. This CDR3 region has 15 residues. Trimming left V 0 bases short and J 2 bases short, with 6 bases between. The germline CDR1 and CDR2 sequences are SGHRS and YFSETQ. DNA for the CDR3: TGCGCCAGCAGCTTGGTGTCAACTGGGGCCAACGTCCTGACTTTC. It is translated as CASSLVSTGANVLTF.

This chain links TRBV10-3 with TRBJ1-3; D is ambiguous. There are 15 residues in the CDR3. CDR1 and CDR2 (germline): ENHRY, SYGVKD. The V end was cut by 11 bases, the J end by 2 bases, with 19 bases between. The CDR3 DNA reads as TGTGCCTTAACACCCGGGGTGGCGGCTGGAAACACCATATATTTT. It is translated as CALTPGVAAGNTIYF.

The chain couples TRBV28 to TRBJ2-5; D is ambiguous. Trimming pared 2 bases from V and 7 bases from J, leaving 11 bases between. Germline V gene lookup returns CDR1 MDHEN and CDR2 SYDVKM. The CDR3 is 13 amino acids. The CDR3 sequence is CASSLAARGTQYF. DNA for the CDR3: TGTGCCAGCAGTTTAGCAGCCCGAGGGACCCAGTACTTC.

This chain links TRBV2 with TRBJ2-7; D is possibly TRBD2 (5 bases). Germline lookup yields CDR1 SNHLY and CDR2 FYNNEI. Trimming took 10 bases from V and 6 from J, leaving 19 bases between them. The CDR3 is 13 residues long. Here the CDR3 reads CANGESLGAEQYF. CDR3 coding DNA: TGTGCCAACGGGGAGTCGTTGGGAGCCGAGCAGTACTTC.

The chain is built from TRBV30 and TRBJ2-7, with TRBD1 as a possible D gene (5 bases). V lost 0 bases, J lost 3 bases, and 12 bases lay in between. The CDR3 runs 14 residues. Germline CDR1 and CDR2: GTSNPN and SVGIG (reference sequence). CDR3 sequence reads: CAWSVGQGRYEQYF. The CDR3 DNA follows: TGTGCCTGGAGTGTAGGCCAGGGTCGCTACGAGCAGTACTTC.

The chain employs TRBV11-3 and TRBJ1-1; 9 bases are shared with TRBD1. Germline trimming cut 5 bases from V and 1 base from J; bases unmatched to any gene: 5. This CDR3 region has 15 residues. Germline CDR1 SGHNT, CDR2 YENEEA. CDR3 DNA sequence: TGTGCCAGCAGCCCAGGACAGGGGAGGAACACTGAAGCTTTCTTT. This translates into CASSPGQGRNTEAFF.

This clone has just a few counts. V gene TRBV6-1 combines with J gene TRBJ1-1; D gene uncertain. This CDR3 spans 15 amino acids. The ends were cut back, 0 bases at V and 0 bases at J, with 8 bases in the middle. Germline assignment: CDR1 MNHNS and CDR2 SASEGT. CDR3: CASSEAPKLNTEAFF. The CDR3 DNA sequence: TGTGCCAGCAGTGAAGCCCCAAAGCTGAACACTGAAGCTTTCTTT.

The J gene is TRBJ2-7, the V gene TRBV2; D not certain. The V and J ends lost 4 bases and 3 bases respectively, with 7 bases between them. The CDR3 has 12 residues. Germline CDR1 is SNHLY and CDR2 is FYNNEI. This CDR3 reads CASSVSVYEQYF. For the CDR3, the DNA is TGTGCCAGCAGTGTTTCAGTCTACGAGCAGTACTTC.

V usage is TRBV7-3 and J usage is TRBJ2-3; perhaps TRBD2 as D (5 bases). Germline V gene sequence: CDR1 SGHTA, CDR2 FQGTGA. The CDR3 consists of 14 residues. Trimming removed 4 bases at V and 8 bases at J, with 16 bases between. The CDR3 nucleotides read TGTGCCAGCAGCTCTAACGGGCCTAGCACTACGCAGTATTTT. Residues: CASSSNGPSTTQYF. The entire variable domain, with the rest obtained from reference TRBV7-3 and TRBJ2-3, is as follows: GAGVSQTPSNKVTEKGKYVELRCDPISGHTALYWYRQSLGQGPEFLIYFQGTGAADDSGLPNDRFFAVRPEGSVSTLKIQRTERGDSAVYLCASSSNGPSTTQYFGPGTRLTVL.

In its sample, this clone was seen a few times. The chain joins TRBV10-3 to TRBJ1-1; 8 nucleotides line up with TRBD1. V lost 8 bases, J lost 6 bases, and 8 bases stayed unmatched. Germline loops: CDR1 ENHRY, CDR2 SYGVKD. The CDR3 has 13 residues. The CDR3 DNA reads as TGTGCCATCTGGCAGGGGGCCGGCCCTGAAGCTTTCTTT. Translating gives CAIWQGAGPEAFF.